This T cell receptor (beta chain) was obtained from a study of T cell repertoires in cytomegalovirus infection. About the research overall: Selection of CMV epitopes for the study included recently identified HLA-C-restricted and well-studied HLA-B-restricted ones. Public TCR beta signatures indicated both CMV infection and matching HLA type. Whole-study findings and limits: HLA-C-restricted TCR beta clonotypes specific for CMV led the ex vivo response.

To note about this clonotype: Antigen unknown.

Each CDR3 protein gets one entry after TCRdb re-called the reads with MiXCR. The sample comprises roughly 220,000 distinct CDR3 sequences, 30% to 45% of which are singletons, and 55% to 60% rests with the top ten. CDR3 length: 15 amino acids. Trimming removed 6 bases from V and 1 base from J, with 14 bases in between. Germline loops: CDR1 SEHNR, CDR2 FQNEAQ (reference sequence). The TCR sequence derives from a human donor in good health (CMV status not recorded). Some clones in this sample may be carry-over from other donors' samples. Specimen: CD8+ T cells from cultured PBMCs, collected from culture after CMV antigen stimulation. V and J are TRBV7-9 and TRBJ2-3; TRBD1 might be the D (6 bases). Written as DNA, the CDR3 is TGTGCCAGCAGATCCACAGGGATACGCACAGATACGCAGTATTTT. It is translated as CASRSTGIRTDTQYF.